One TCR beta chain is described in this entry. This sample was included in a study of blood T cell repertoires in COVID-19. About the research overall: In each case, the material was cDNA or gDNA derived from T cells, B-cell-depleted T cells, or PBMCs.

CDR1 and CDR2 (germline): SGHDN, FVKESK. Trimming took 4 bases from V and 5 from J, leaving 15 bases between them. This CDR3 is 14 amino acids long. Original analysis: Reference gene primer amplification yielded estimated nucleated cell counts. Sequencing was performed with immunoSEQ multiplex PCR; in TCRdb, only in-frame clones are kept and a portion is missing. The DNA was the basis for D and trimming; V, J and clone size are from that table. The repertoire has about 240,000 clones, roughly four fifths of them found once; the top ten carry approximately 3.2%. Input material: peripheral blood. This clonotype was obtained from a woman between 18 and 29 years old with acute or convalescent COVID-19. J is TRBJ2-7 and V is TRBV14, with D maybe TRBD2 (5 bases). CDR3 sequence reads: CASSLRGRQHEQYF. The CDR3 region has the DNA TGTGCCAGCAGCCTTCGGGGAAGGCAACACGAGCAGTACTTC.